Below are 5 T cell receptor beta chains sequenced from a single sample in a study of OX40 agonist ivuxolimab in advanced cancers. Data came from immunoSEQ multiplex PCR; TCRdb stores just in-frame clones and leaves some out. Of roughly 32,000 clones listed, roughly 80% are singletons. This sample comprised CD4+ or CD8+ T cells sorted from blood, obtained in a trial of the OX40 agonist ivuxolimab. All receptors come from an adult with an advanced solid tumor such as melanoma, head and neck, liver or kidney cancer.

This clone was detected once. This sequence joins TRBV19 and TRBJ1-6; 7 positions agree with TRBD1. Germline CDR1 reads LNHDA; CDR2 reads SQIVND (reference sequence). Trimming removed 6 bases from V and 6 bases from J; junction bases left unmatched: 5. CDR3 size: 14 residues. The CDR3 is CASRTQGSNSPLHF. CDR3 DNA sequence: TGTGCCAGTAGGACACAGGGGAGTAATTCACCCCTCCACTTT.

V gene TRBV6-1 combines with J gene TRBJ1-5; a weak D match, TRBD1 (6 bases). The CDR3 is made up of 16 amino acids. Germline V gives CDR1 MNHNS, CDR2 SASEGT. Trimming took 4 bases from V and 2 from J, leaving 15 bases between them. The chain's CDR3 is CASSGGGGPGNQPQHF. CDR3 bases: TGTGCCAGCAGTGGAGGAGGGGGGCCGGGCAATCAGCCCCAGCATTTT.

This sequence joins TRBV7-2 and TRBJ1-2, with a tentative D call TRBD1 (5 bases). CDR3 length equals 15 residues. Between the trimmed V and J ends, which lost 3 bases and 3 bases, there was a span of 14 bases. CDR1 is SGHTA and CDR2 is FQGNSA in the germline V gene. CDR3 bases: TGTGCCAGCAGCTTCTACAGGACGGAGGACTATGGCTACACCTTC. Translation gives CASSFYRTEDYGYTF.

CDR3 in DNA: TGTGCCAGCGGGGACCGGGGCAGCCGCGTCGGAAAACTGTTTTTT. Protein product: CASGDRGSRVGKLFF. The V call is TRBV28, the J call TRBJ1-4, with a weak D call TRBD1 (5 bases). CDR1 is MDHEN and CDR2 is SYDVKM in the germline V gene. This CDR3 region has 15 residues. Trimming shortened V by 8 bases and J by 10 bases, and 23 bases separated the two germline ends.

This chain connects TRBV5-1 to TRBJ2-1; 9 bases align to TRBD2. This CDR3 contains 17 residues. Germline assignment: CDR1 SGHRS and CDR2 YFSETQ. Trimming removed 3 bases from V and 1 base from J; junction bases left unmatched: 8. The CDR3 protein is CASSSASAGGSYNEQFF. DNA of the CDR3: TGCGCCAGCAGCTCCGCCTCAGCGGGAGGTTCCTACAATGAGCAGTTCTTC.